These 30 T cell receptor beta chains were sequenced from one sample in a study of cytomegalovirus exposure and HLA in healthy donors. The PCR contained 60 Vbeta and 13 Jbeta primers. Sequenced by immunoSEQ multiplex PCR; TCRdb stores in-frame clones only, minus some. This repertoire shows under 200,000 clones, about 88% found once; its top ten account for nearly 2%. Sequenced material: PBMCs. These receptors were taken from a woman between 18 and 30 years old in good health and CMV-seronegative.

In this sample, this clone turned up once. As DNA, the CDR3 is TGTGCCAGCAGCGAGGCGGGGAGAGGAGAGACCCAGTACTTC. Translated, it gives CASSEAGRGETQYF. The V call is TRBV7-9, the J call TRBJ2-5; possibly TRBD2 for D (6 bases). V lost 5 bases, J lost 4 bases, and 14 bases lay in between. The CDR3 consists of 14 residues. In germline, CDR1 is SEHNR, CDR2 FQNEAQ (reference sequence).

The rearrangement joins TRBV4-1 to TRBJ1-2; a weak D match, TRBD1 (6 bases). V was cut by 2 bases and J by 4 bases, with 20 bases left in between. The CDR3 spans 17 residues. CDR1 is MGHRA, CDR2 YSYEKL, per germline. In DNA, the CDR3 is TGCGCCAGCAGCCAAAATGTCCCTGCTGGGGGCGTCTATGGCTACACCTTC. Translating it yields CASSQNVPAGGVYGYTF.

The chain has TRBV28 and TRBJ2-7; 9 bases are shared with TRBD1. Germline trimming cut 6 bases from V and 2 bases from J; bases unmatched to any gene: 8. This CDR3 contains 15 residues. In germline, CDR1 is MDHEN, CDR2 SYDVKM. This CDR3 is CASSSLGQGPYEQYF. CDR3 nucleotides: TGTGCCAGCAGCTCACTTGGACAGGGGCCCTACGAGCAGTACTTC.

About this clone itself: At one end the junction does not follow the germline gene, possibly because of a read error. The CDR3 DNA reads as TGTGCTAGCAGACGGGAGTTCGACACCGGGGAGCTGTTTTTT. This encodes CASRREFDTGELFF. This rearrangement joins TRBV7-7 to TRBJ2-2, with D perhaps matching TRBD2 (6 bases). Looked up from germline, CDR1 is SSHAT and CDR2 is FNYEAQ (reference sequence). This CDR3 has 14 residues.

The chain carries TRBV6-1 and TRBJ2-5; D remains unclear. Germline CDR1 reads MNHNS; CDR2 reads SASEGT. The CDR3 length is 14 residues. V was trimmed by 3 bases and J by 5 bases, leaving 13 bases between them. CDR3 sequence reads: CASSDLLPRETQYF. The CDR3 DNA sequence: TGTGCCAGCAGTGACCTTCTTCCCCGGGAGACCCAGTACTTC.

The table lists this clone with a count of one. The rearrangement joins TRBV30 to TRBJ1-1; a possible D gene is TRBD1 (5 bases). Looked up from germline, CDR1 is GTSNPN and CDR2 is SVGIG (reference sequence). This CDR3 has 12 residues. Trimming pared 3 bases from V and 6 bases from J, leaving 11 bases between. CDR3 bases: TGTGCCTGGAGCACAGGAGTAGCTGAAGCTTTCTTT. Its protein is CAWSTGVAEAFF.

The chain combines TRBV5-1 with TRBJ1-1; 9 bases are a match to TRBD1. With V trimmed by 0 bases and J by 4 bases, 1 base remained unmatched. Looked up from germline, CDR1 is SGHRS and CDR2 is YFSETQ. This CDR3 has 14 residues. This chain's CDR3 is CASSLEGQGTEAFF. As DNA, the CDR3 is TGCGCCAGCAGCTTGGAGGGACAGGGCACTGAAGCTTTCTTT.

This CDR3 is CASSLGEGMRNQPQHF. CDR3 nucleotides: TGTGCCAGCAGCTTGGGGGAGGGGATGAGGAATCAGCCCCAGCATTTT. This chain uses TRBV5-8 with TRBJ1-5; a weak D match, TRBD1 (5 bases). Germline CDR1 and CDR2: SGHTS and YDEGEE. Trimming removed 0 bases from V and 4 bases from J, with 14 bases in between. There are 16 residues in the CDR3.

The gene calls are TRBV11-3 and TRBJ2-1; 8 bases fit TRBD2. From germline, CDR1 is SGHNT and CDR2 YENEEA. The CDR3 covers 15 residues. V lost 4 bases and J lost 5; bases outside the gene matches: 7. In nucleotides, the CDR3 is TGTGCCAGCAGCTCGGGAAGTAGCGGGAACAATGAGCAGTTCTTC. Encoded protein: CASSSGSSGNNEQFF.

The V gene is TRBV28, the J gene TRBJ2-1; the match to TRBD2 covers 9 bases. V lost 3 bases to trimming and J lost 6 bases; unmatched junction nucleotides: 3. Per the germline V gene, CDR1 is MDHEN and CDR2 is SYDVKM. The CDR3 runs to 14 residues. The CDR3 here is CASSLLAGPNEQFF. Written as DNA, the CDR3 is TGTGCCAGCAGTTTGCTAGCGGGACCCAATGAGCAGTTCTTC.

This chain connects TRBV2 to TRBJ2-1, with D tentatively TRBD2 (6 bases). V was shortened by 4 bases and J by 4 bases, with 8 bases between the two germline ends. Per the germline V gene, CDR1 is SNHLY and CDR2 is FYNNEI. The CDR3 is 13 amino acids. The CDR3 loop is CASSGDLYNEQFF. DNA for the CDR3: TGTGCCAGCAGTGGGGACTTGTACAATGAGCAGTTCTTC.

The chain couples TRBV2 to TRBJ2-5; 7 bases line up with TRBD1. The J call is doubtful: the DNA matches TRBJ2-7 better. In germline, CDR1 is SNHLY, CDR2 FYNNEI. This CDR3 contains 14 residues. The CDR3 reads CASSQQGNSYEQYF. For the CDR3, the DNA is TGTGCCAGCAGTCAACAGGGGAACTCCTACGAGCAGTACTTC.

The chain links TRBV29-1 to TRBJ2-7; D ambiguous. V was pared by 0 bases and J by 2 bases, with 5 bases between. The CDR3 is 12 residues long. The V gene's germline CDR1 is SQVTM and CDR2 ANQGSEA. Written as DNA, the CDR3 is TGCAGCGTTGAAGAACAGCCCTACGAGCAGTACTTC. Translation: CSVEEQPYEQYF.

V is TRBV6-4 and J is TRBJ2-5; no firm D call. The CDR3 is 11 amino acids. The germline V and J ends were trimmed by 7 bases and 3 bases, with 6 bases remaining between them. Germline CDR1 MRHNA, CDR2 SNTAGT. The CDR3 coding sequence is TGTGCCAGCATCTATAAAGAGACCCAGTACTTC. This translates into CASIYKETQYF.

A word on this clone: Other DNA sequences of this sample code for an identical CDR3. The chain recombines TRBV2 with TRBJ2-5; 8 bases match TRBD1. J gave up 4 bases and V 6 bases, and 1 base lay outside the gene matches. Looked up from germline, CDR1 is SNHLY and CDR2 is FYNNEI. This CDR3 spans 12 amino acids. The CDR3 loop reads CASSDRGETQYF. As DNA, the CDR3 is TGTGCCAGCAGCGACAGGGGAGAGACCCAGTACTTC.

J is TRBJ2-5 and V is TRBV9; 13 positions agree with TRBD2. With 4 bases clipped from V and 5 bases from J, the junction kept 8 bases outside the gene matches. The CDR3 sequence is 16 residues long. Germline CDR1 is SGDLS and CDR2 is YYNGEE. In nucleotides, the CDR3 is TGTGCCAGCAGCCCCAAACTAGCGGGGGGGTTTGAGACCCAGTACTTC. Translation gives CASSPKLAGGFETQYF.

This clone occurred a few times. The chain joins TRBV5-6 to TRBJ1-5; D is perhaps TRBD1 (5 bases). The V end lost 0 bases, the J end lost 3 bases, and 7 bases lay between the germline ends. This CDR3 has 14 amino acids. Per the germline V gene, CDR1 is SGHDT and CDR2 is YYEEEE. The CDR3 loop reads CASSLGGNNQPQHF. Written as DNA, the CDR3 is TGTGCCAGCAGCTTGGGGGGCAACAATCAGCCCCAGCATTTT.

In this sample, this clone turned up a few times. The chain has TRBV21-1 and TRBJ1-4; the table's D call of TRBD1 was not tested on the DNA. TRBV21-1 is a pseudogene locus. The CDR3 is 16 residues long. As DNA, the CDR3 is TGTGCCAGCAGCAAAACAGGGCCTGCAACTAATGAAAAACTGTTTTTT. It codes for CASSKTGPATNEKLFF.

This sequence joins TRBV27 and TRBJ1-1; 9 positions match TRBD1. Losses at the gene ends were 5 bases for V and 8 bases for J; bases not matched to a gene: 12. The germline V gene encodes CDR1 MNHEY and CDR2 SMNVEV (reference sequence). The CDR3 totals 15 residues. This chain's CDR3 is CASSGYRQGVIEAFF. The CDR3 DNA sequence: TGTGCCAGCAGTGGGTACCGACAGGGGGTTATCGAAGCTTTCTTT.

The gene calls are TRBV4-1 and TRBJ1-2; D may be TRBD1 (5 bases). V dropped 4 bases and J dropped 6 bases, with 12 bases sitting between them. Germline V lookup: CDR1 MGHRA, CDR2 YSYEKL. The CDR3 runs 13 residues. Here the CDR3 DNA reads TGCGCCAGCAGCCTAACAGGAGTCAATGGCTACACCTTC. As protein: CASSLTGVNGYTF.

The chain joins TRBV7-9 to TRBJ2-7, with D possibly TRBD2 on 5 matching bases. Trimming took off 5 bases at V and 2 bases at J, with 19 bases between the two ends. The CDR3 totals 16 residues. Germline V lookup: CDR1 SEHNR, CDR2 FQNEAQ (reference sequence). The CDR3 DNA is TGTGCCAGCAGCCCGGACTGGACTCCATCTGCCTACGAGCAGTACTTC. Encoded protein: CASSPDWTPSAYEQYF.

This rearrangement joins TRBV28 to TRBJ2-7; TRBD1 aligns across 10 bases. Germline V CDR1 and CDR2: MDHEN, SYDVKM. The CDR3 extends over 14 amino acids. Trimming cost V 6 bases and J 4 bases; bases outside gene matches: 6. For the CDR3, the DNA is TGTGCCAGCAGGGGGGGGACAGGGGTTTACGAGCAGTACTTC. It encodes CASRGGTGVYEQYF.

In this sample, this clone turned up a few times. The V gene is TRBV4-2, the J gene TRBJ2-5, with 15 bases lining up with TRBD2. The V and J ends lost 0 bases and 5 bases, in that order; junction bases with no gene match: 1. CDR3 length: 16 amino acids. Germline loops: CDR1 LGHNA, CDR2 YNFKEQ. In DNA, the CDR3 is TGTGCCAGCAGCCAAGACGGGACTAGCGGGGGGGAGACCCAGTACTTC. It yields the protein CASSQDGTSGGETQYF.

The genes are TRBV7-9 and TRBJ2-7; tentatively, D is TRBD2 (6 bases). The CDR3 spans 16 residues. The V and J ends lost 5 bases and 5 bases respectively, with 22 bases between them. Germline V gene sequence: CDR1 SEHNR, CDR2 FQNEAQ (reference sequence). DNA of the CDR3: TGTGCCAGCAGCATACCATCCGGGATCCCGGGGGACGAGCAGTACTTC. Translation: CASSIPSGIPGDEQYF.

The CDR3 DNA reads as TGTGCCAGCGCCTATAGCGGGGAAGCGGAGACCCAGTACTTC. Translation gives CASAYSGEAETQYF. This sequence joins TRBV6-5 and TRBJ2-5; 8 nucleotides align to TRBD2. The germline gives CDR1 MNHEY, CDR2 SVGAGI. This CDR3 spans 14 amino acids. Trimming cost V 8 bases and J 5 bases; bases outside gene matches: 10.

V is TRBV28 and J is TRBJ2-7, with D possibly matching TRBD1 (5 bases). Between the trimmed V and J ends, which lost 7 bases and 3 bases, there was a span of 13 bases. This CDR3 contains 13 residues. The germline gives CDR1 MDHEN, CDR2 SYDVKM. The CDR3 coding sequence is TGTGCCAGCACACTTCCTCAGGGCTACGAGCAGTACTTC. Its protein is CASTLPQGYEQYF.

Regarding this clone: At one end the junction does not follow the germline gene, possibly because of a read error. The chain links TRBV6-5 to TRBJ1-2; D remains unclear. Germline V lookup: CDR1 MNHEY, CDR2 SVGAGI. CDR3 length: 11 amino acids. For the CDR3, the DNA is TGCCACGGGGATCGGGACTATGGCTACACCTTC. Translation gives CHGDRDYGYTF.

This clone was seen a few times. V usage is TRBV21-1 and J usage is TRBJ2-1; TRBD2 is the table's D call, not checked against the DNA. TRBV21-1 is listed as a pseudogene. The CDR3 has 19 amino acids. Here the CDR3 DNA reads TGTGCCAGGGGGACTAGCGGGGGGGCCTCTATCTTCTCCTACAATGAGCAGTTCTTC. This codes for CARGTSGGASIFSYNEQFF.

This chain connects TRBV28 to TRBJ1-4; D remains ambiguous. Germline V gene sequence: CDR1 MDHEN, CDR2 SYDVKM. V lost 1 base, J lost 2 bases, and 17 bases lay in between. CDR3 length: 18 amino acids. The CDR3 here is CASSLSGFSFPTNEKLFF. For the CDR3, the DNA is TGTGCCAGCAGTTTATCGGGTTTTTCCTTTCCGACTAATGAAAAACTGTTTTTT. Based on the CDR3 plus reference TRBV28 and TRBJ1-4, the full variable domain is DVKVTQSSRYLVKRTGEKVFLECVQDMDHENMFWYRQDPGLGLRLIYFSYDVKMKEKGDIPEGYSVSREKKERFSLILESASTNQTSMYLCASSLSGFSFPTNEKLFFGSGTQLSVL.

The V call is TRBV6-1, the J call TRBJ2-7; 7 bases are a match to TRBD1. Unmatched junction bases numbered 9, after V lost 5 bases and J lost 2 bases. The CDR3 totals 15 residues. Germline V gene sequence: CDR1 MNHNS, CDR2 SASEGT. CDR3 loop: CASSPSGTEPYEQYF. The CDR3 DNA follows: TGTGCCAGCAGTCCCTCCGGGACAGAGCCCTACGAGCAGTACTTC.